This T cell receptor (beta chain) was identified in a study of OX40 agonist ivuxolimab in advanced cancers. This CDR3 comprises 16 residues. V lost 2 bases, J lost 9 bases, and 7 bases stayed unmatched. Per germline, CDR1 MNHEY and CDR2 SVGAGI. Clones were sequenced by immunoSEQ multiplex PCR, and TCRdb holds only the in-frame ones, with some missing. The data show roughly 60,000 clones, around 84% seen once. This rearrangement joins TRBV6-5 to TRBJ1-6, with 10 bases fitting TRBD1. Sequencing used CD4+ or CD8+ T cells sorted from blood, obtained in a trial of the OX40 agonist ivuxolimab. The sequence came from an adult with an advanced solid tumor such as melanoma, head and neck, liver or kidney cancer. Here the CDR3 DNA reads TGTGCCAGCAGTTACGGGGCCGGGACAGGGGCTTCACCCCTCCACTTT. This encodes CASSYGAGTGASPLHF.